This T cell receptor (beta chain) derives from a study of regulatory T cells in long-lasting Graves disease. Study information: Freshly diagnosed Graves' patients had used antithyroid drugs for under 3 months.

Points from the study as a whole: With persistent disease, TRBV28, TRBJ1-2 and TRBJ2-5 were the favored segments. TCR diversity was lower in persistent Graves' patients than in newly diagnosed ones.

This clonotype was seen ten or more times. The antigen is not known. This CDR3 has 12 amino acids. The germline V and J ends were trimmed by 11 bases and 8 bases, with 16 bases remaining between them. Germline V gene sequence: CDR1 MDHEN, CDR2 SYDVKM. As for time point: newly diagnosed GD, antithyroid drugs for less than 3 months. From PBMCs, RNA was extracted and then used to make the TCR library. Both iRepertoire HTBI primers and Arm-PCR of CDR3 regions were used to build the TCR beta libraries. One entry per CDR3 protein, called by TCRdb with MiXCR from the multiplex PCR reads. In the table there are fewer than 350,000 distinct CDR3 sequences, approximately 20% of which are singletons.

This receptor was obtained from a female donor with Graves disease. Here the sequenced sample was peripheral blood mononuclear cells (PBMCs), taken at new diagnosis, from a patient treated with antithyroid drugs. The chain has TRBV28 and TRBJ2-1, with unresolved D. The CDR3 sequence is CAFGSVLDEQFF. CDR3 sequence (DNA): TGTGCCTTTGGTTCCGTCCTCGATGAGCAGTTCTTC.